This T cell receptor (beta chain) was observed in a study of T cells in Graves' hyperthyroidism and ophthalmopathy. From RNA transcripts, TCR beta CDR3 regions were amplified. Using the HTBI primer set, a first-round RT-PCR was run on the TCR CDR3. TCRdb reprocessed the multiplex PCR reads with MiXCR, giving one entry per CDR3 protein. The sample holds roughly 530,000 distinct CDR3 sequences, about 15% seen once. Study-wide results and limits: Ophthalmopathy and stable hyperthyroidism were told apart by a 13 V-J model.

Uncontrolled infection, other autoimmune disease, pregnancy or lactation disqualified patients from enrolment. This CDR3 has 14 residues. V was cut by 5 bases and J by 6 bases, with 17 bases left in between. Looked up from germline, CDR1 is MNHEY and CDR2 is SMNVEV (reference sequence). This clonotype was counted at least ten times. Its antigen remains unknown. Sequencing input: blood. The chain carries TRBV27 and TRBJ2-7; possible D gene TRBD1, 5 bases. This receptor was obtained from a woman under 30 with Graves' ophthalmopathy. This chain's CDR3 is CASSHDLRVGEQYF. The CDR3 region has the DNA TGTGCCAGCAGTCACGACCTCAGGGTAGGCGAGCAGTACTTC.